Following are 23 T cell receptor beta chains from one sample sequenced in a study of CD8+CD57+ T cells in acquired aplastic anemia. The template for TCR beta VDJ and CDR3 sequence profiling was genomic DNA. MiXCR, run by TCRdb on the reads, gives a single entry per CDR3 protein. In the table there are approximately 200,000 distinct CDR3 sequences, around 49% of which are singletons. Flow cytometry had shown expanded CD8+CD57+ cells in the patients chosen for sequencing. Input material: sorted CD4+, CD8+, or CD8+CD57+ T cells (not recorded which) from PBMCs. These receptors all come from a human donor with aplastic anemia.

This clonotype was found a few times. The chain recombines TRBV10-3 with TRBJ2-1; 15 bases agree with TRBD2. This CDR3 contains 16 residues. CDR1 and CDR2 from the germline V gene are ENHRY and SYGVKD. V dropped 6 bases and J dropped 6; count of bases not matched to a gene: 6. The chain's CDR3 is CAISPGLAGGRNEQFF. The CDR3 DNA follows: TGTGCCATCAGCCCGGGACTAGCGGGGGGCCGCAATGAGCAGTTCTTC.

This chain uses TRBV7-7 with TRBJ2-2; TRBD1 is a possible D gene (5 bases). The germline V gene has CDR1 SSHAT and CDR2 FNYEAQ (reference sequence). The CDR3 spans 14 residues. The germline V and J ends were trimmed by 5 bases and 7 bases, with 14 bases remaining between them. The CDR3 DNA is TGTGCCAGCAGCCAGGGTTCCTATAGCGGGGAGCTGTTTTTT. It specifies CASSQGSYSGELFF.

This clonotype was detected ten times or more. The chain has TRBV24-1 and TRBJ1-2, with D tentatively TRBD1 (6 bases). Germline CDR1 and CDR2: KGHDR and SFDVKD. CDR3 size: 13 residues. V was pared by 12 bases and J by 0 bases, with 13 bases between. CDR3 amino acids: CAASGDANYGYTF. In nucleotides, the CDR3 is TGTGCCGCCTCAGGGGATGCTAACTATGGCTACACCTTC.

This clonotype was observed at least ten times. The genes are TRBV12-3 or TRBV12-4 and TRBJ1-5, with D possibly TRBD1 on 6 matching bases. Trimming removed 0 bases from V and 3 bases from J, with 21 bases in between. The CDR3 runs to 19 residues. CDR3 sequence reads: CASSLALRRGRMDNQPQHF. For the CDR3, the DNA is TGTGCCAGCAGTTTAGCGCTACGAAGGGGGAGAATGGACAATCAGCCCCAGCATTTT.

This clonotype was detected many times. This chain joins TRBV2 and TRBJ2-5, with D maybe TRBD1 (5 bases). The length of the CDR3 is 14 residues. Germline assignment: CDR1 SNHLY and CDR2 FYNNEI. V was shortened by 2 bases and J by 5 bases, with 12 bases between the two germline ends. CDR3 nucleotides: TGTGCCAGCAGTGAACAAGGGGCTGGGGAGACCCAGTACTTC. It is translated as CASSEQGAGETQYF.

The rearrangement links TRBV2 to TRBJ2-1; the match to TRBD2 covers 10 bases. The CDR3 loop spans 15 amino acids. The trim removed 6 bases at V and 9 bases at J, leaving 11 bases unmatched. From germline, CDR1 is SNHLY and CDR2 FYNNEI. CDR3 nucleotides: TGTGCCAGCAGCCAGGGGCGTTCTAGCGGGGGTGAGCAGTTCTTC. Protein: CASSQGRSSGGEQFF.

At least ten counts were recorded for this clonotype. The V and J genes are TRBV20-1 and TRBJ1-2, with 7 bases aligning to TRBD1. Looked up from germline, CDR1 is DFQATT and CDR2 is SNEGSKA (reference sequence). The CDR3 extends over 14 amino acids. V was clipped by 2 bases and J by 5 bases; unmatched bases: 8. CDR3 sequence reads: CSARHRDRSYGYTF. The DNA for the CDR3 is TGCAGTGCTAGACACCGGGACAGATCGTATGGCTACACCTTC.

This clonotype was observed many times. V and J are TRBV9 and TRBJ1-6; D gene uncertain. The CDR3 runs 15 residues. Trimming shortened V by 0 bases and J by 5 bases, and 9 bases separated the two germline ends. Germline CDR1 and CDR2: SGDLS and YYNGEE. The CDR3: CASSVAGENNSPLHF. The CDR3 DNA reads TGTGCCAGCAGCGTAGCGGGTGAAAATAATTCACCCCTCCACTTT.

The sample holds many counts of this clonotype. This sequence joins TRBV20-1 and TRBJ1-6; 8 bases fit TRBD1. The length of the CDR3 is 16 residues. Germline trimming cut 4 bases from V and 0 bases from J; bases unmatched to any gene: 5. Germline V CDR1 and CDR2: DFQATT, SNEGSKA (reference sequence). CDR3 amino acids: CSATQGASSYNSPLHF. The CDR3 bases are TGCAGTGCTACTCAGGGGGCTAGCTCCTATAATTCACCCCTCCACTTT.

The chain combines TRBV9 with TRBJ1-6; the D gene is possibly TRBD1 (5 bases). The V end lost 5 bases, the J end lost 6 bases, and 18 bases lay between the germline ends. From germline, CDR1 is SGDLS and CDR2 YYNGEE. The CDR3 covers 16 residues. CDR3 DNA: TGTGCCAGCAGTTTAAGCGGGGGTACCTTTAATTCACCCCTCCACTTT. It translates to CASSLSGGTFNSPLHF.

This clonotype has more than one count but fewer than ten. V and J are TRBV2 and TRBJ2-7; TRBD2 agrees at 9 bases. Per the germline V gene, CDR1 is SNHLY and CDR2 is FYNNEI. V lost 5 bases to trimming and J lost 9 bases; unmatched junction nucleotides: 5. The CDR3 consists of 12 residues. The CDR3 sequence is CASSLAGVVQYV. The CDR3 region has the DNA TGTGCCAGCAGTTTAGCGGGAGTAGTGCAGTACGTC.

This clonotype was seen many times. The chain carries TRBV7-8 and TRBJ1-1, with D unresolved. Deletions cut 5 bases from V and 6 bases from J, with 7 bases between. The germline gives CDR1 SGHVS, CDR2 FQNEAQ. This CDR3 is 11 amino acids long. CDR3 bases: TGTGCCAGCAGCCGAGACCCTGAAGCTTTCTTT. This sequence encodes CASSRDPEAFF.

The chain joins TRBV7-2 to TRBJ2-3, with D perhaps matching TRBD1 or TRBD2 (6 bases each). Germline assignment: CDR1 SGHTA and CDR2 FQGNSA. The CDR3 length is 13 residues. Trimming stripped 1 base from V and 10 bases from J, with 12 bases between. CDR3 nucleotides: TGTGCCAGCAGCTTAGACCCGGAGGGGGCGCAGTATTTT. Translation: CASSLDPEGAQYF.

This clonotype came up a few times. The CDR3 DNA reads as TGTGCCAGCAGCCGGGACAGGGCCGCTGAAGCTTTCTTT. This sequence encodes CASSRDRAAEAFF. The chain is built from TRBV9 and TRBJ1-1; TRBD1 agrees at 9 bases. CDR1 is SGDLS and CDR2 is YYNGEE in the germline V gene. The CDR3 extends over 13 amino acids. Losses at the gene ends were 4 bases for V and 6 bases for J; bases not matched to a gene: 4. The whole variable domain, filled in from reference TRBV9 and TRBJ1-1, reads DSGVTQTPKHLITATGQRVTLRCSPRSGDLSVYWYQQSLDQGLQFLIQYYNGEERAKGNILERFSAQQFPDLHSELNLSSLELGDSALYFCASSRDRAAEAFFGQGTRLTVV.

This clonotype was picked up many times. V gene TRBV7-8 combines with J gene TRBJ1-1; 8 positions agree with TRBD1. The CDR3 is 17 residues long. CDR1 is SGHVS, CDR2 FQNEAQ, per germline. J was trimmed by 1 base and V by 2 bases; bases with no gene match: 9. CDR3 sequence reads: CASSLYGTGRRNTEAFF. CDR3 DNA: TGTGCCAGCAGCTTATATGGGACAGGTCGGCGGAACACTGAAGCTTTCTTT.

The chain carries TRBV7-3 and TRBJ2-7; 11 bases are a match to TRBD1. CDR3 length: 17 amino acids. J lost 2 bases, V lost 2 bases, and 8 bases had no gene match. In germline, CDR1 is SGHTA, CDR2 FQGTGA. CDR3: CASSLAWTGGIPYEQYF. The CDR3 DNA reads TGTGCCAGCAGCTTAGCCTGGACAGGGGGCATCCCCTACGAGCAGTACTTC. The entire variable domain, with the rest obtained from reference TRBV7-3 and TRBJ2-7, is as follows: GAGVSQTPSNKVTEKGKYVELRCDPISGHTALYWYRQSLGQGPEFLIYFQGTGAADDSGLPNDRFFAVRPEGSVSTLKIQRTERGDSAVYLCASSLAWTGGIPYEQYFGPGTRLTVT.

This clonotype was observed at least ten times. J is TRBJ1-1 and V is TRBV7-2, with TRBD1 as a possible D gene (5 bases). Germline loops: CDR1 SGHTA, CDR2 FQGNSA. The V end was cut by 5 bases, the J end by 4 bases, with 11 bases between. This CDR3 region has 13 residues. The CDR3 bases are TGTGCCAGCAGCACCAGGGAGGGCACTGAAGCTTTCTTT. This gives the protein CASSTREGTEAFF. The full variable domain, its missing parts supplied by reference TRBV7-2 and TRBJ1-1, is GAGVSQSPSNKVTEKGKDVELRCDPISGHTALYWYRQSLGQGLEFLIYFQGNSAPDKSGLPSDRFSAERTGGSVSTLTIQRTQQEDSAVYLCASSTREGTEAFFGQGTRLTVV.

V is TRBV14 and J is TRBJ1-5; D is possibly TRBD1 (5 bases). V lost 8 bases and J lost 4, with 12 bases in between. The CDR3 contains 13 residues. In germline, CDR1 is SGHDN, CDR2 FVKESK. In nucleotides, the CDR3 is TGTGCCAGCTCATCCGGGGGGAATCAGCCCCAGCATTTT. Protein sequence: CASSSGGNQPQHF.

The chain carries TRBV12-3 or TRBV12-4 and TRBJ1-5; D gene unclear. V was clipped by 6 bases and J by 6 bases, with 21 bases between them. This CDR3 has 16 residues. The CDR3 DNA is TGTGCCAGCAGCCCAACTGGGCAGTATCTAGGTCAGCCCCAGCATTTT. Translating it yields CASSPTGQYLGQPQHF.

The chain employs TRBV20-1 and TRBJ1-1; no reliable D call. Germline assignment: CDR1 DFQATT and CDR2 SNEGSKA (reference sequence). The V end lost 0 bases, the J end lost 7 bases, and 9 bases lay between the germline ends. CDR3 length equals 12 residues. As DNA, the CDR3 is TGCAGTGCTAGAGATAGGGTCAGTGAAGCTTTCTTT. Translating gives CSARDRVSEAFF.

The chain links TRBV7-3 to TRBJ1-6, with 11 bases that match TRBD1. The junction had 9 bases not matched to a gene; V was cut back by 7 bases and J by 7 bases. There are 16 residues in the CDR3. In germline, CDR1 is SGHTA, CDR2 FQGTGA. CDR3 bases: TGTGCCAGCAACCGCAACGGACAGGGGGCCAATTCACCCCTCCACTTT. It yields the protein CASNRNGQGANSPLHF.

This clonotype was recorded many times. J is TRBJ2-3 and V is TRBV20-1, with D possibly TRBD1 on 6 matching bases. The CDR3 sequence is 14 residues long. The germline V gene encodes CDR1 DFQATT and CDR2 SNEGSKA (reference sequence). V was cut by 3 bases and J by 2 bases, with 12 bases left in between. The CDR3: CSASWGPNTDTQYF. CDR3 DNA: TGCAGTGCTAGTTGGGGGCCTAACACAGATACGCAGTATTTT.

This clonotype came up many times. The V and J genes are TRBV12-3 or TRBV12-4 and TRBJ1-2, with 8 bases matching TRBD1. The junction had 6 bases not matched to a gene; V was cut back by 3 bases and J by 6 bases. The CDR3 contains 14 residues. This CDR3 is CASSFTTGGNGYTF. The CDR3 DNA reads TGTGCCAGCAGTTTTACCACAGGGGGGAATGGCTACACCTTC.